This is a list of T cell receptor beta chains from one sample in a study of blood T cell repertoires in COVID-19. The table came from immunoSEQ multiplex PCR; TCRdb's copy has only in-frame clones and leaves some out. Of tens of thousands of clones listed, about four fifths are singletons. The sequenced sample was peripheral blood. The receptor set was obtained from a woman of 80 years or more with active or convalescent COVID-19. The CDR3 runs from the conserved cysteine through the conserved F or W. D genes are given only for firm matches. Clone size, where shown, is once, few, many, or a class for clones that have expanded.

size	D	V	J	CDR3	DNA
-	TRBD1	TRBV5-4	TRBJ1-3	CASSRKGAGGNTIYF	TGTGCCAGCAGCCGGAAGGGGGCGGGCGGAAACACCATATATTTT
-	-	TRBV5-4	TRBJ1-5	CASVSTENNQPQHF	TGTGCCAGCGTTTCGACAGAGAACAATCAGCCCCAGCATTTT
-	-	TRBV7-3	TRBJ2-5	CASSTGTGKETQYF	TGTGCCAGCAGCACAGGGACGGGAAAAGAGACCCAGTACTTC
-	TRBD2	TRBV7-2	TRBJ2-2	CASSLATSGVGELFF	TGTGCCAGCAGCTTAGCGACTAGCGGGGTTGGGGAGCTGTTTTTT
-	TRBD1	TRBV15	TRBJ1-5	CATSDRGHNQPQHF	TGTGCCACCAGCGACAGGGGCCACAATCAGCCCCAGCATTTT
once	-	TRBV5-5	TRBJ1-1	CASSEGQKTEAFF	TGTGCCAGCAGCGAAGGACAGAAAACTGAAGCTTTCTTT
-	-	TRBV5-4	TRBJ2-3	CASTSGERWDTQYF	TGTGCCAGCACCTCGGGGGAGAGGTGGGATACGCAGTATTTT
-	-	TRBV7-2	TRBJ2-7	CASSTVRNYEQYF	TGTGCCAGCAGCACCGTCAGGAACTACGAGCAGTACTTC
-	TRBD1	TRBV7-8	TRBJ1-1	CASSSTGGGRFTEAFF	TGTGCCAGCAGCTCGACAGGGGGCGGTCGGTTCACTGAAGCTTTCTTT
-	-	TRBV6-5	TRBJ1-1	CASRPVGAATEAFF	TGTGCCAGCAGACCAGTTGGGGCCGCCACTGAAGCTTTCTTT
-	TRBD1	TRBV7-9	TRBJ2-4	CASSLDRKTKNIQYF	TGTGCCAGCAGCTTGGACAGGAAAACCAAAAACATTCAGTACTTC
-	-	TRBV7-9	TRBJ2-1	CASSLRLEASNEQFF	TGTGCCAGCAGCCTCCGACTAGAGGCCTCCAATGAGCAGTTCTTC
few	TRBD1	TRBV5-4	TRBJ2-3	CASSLRDRVIPDTQYF	TGTGCCAGCAGCTTGAGGGACAGGGTTATTCCAGATACGCAGTATTTT
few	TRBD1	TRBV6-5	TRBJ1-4	CASSGDRGNEKLFF	TGTGCCAGCAGCGGGGACAGGGGGAATGAAAAACTGTTTTTT
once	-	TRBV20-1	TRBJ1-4	CSASPRQATNEKLFF	TGCAGTGCTAGTCCCCGACAGGCAACTAATGAAAAACTGTTTTTT
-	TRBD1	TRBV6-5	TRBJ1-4	CASSSANRGEKLFF	TGTGCCAGCAGTTCAGCTAACAGGGGTGAAAAACTGTTTTTT
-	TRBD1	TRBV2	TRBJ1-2	CASISEGQGALGYTF	TGTGCCAGCATTTCGGAGGGGCAGGGGGCGTTAGGCTACACCTTC
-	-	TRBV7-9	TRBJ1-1	CASSLPQGQPDTEAFF	TGTGCCAGCAGCTTACCGCAGGGACAACCTGACACTGAAGCTTTCTTT
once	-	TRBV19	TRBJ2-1	CASSIGRSRDNEQFF	TGTGCCAGTAGTATTGGTAGGAGTCGGGACAATGAGCAGTTCTTC
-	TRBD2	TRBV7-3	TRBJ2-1	CASSLWASGRNPNEQFF	TGTGCCAGCAGCTTATGGGCTAGCGGGAGGAATCCCAATGAGCAGTTCTTC
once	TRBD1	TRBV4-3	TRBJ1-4	CASSQGDRDEKLFF	TGCGCCAGCAGCCAAGGGGACAGGGATGAAAAACTGTTTTTT
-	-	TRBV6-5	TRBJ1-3	CASSRTDSSGNTIYF	TGTGCCAGCAGTCGGACAGACTCCTCTGGAAACACCATATATTTT
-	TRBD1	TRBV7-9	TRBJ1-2	CASSSSGTGSGYTF	TGTGCCAGCAGCTCCTCCGGGACAGGGTCTGGCTACACCTTC
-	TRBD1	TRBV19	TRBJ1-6	CASIPGTGVSPLHF	TGTGCCAGTATCCCCGGGACAGGGGTTTCACCCCTCCACTTT
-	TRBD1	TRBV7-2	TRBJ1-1	CASSLVAGGDTEAFF	TGTGCCAGCAGCTTAGTGGCAGGGGGCGACACTGAAGCTTTCTTT
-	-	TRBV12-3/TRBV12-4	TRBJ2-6	CASATRGANVLTF	TGTGCCAGCGCAACTCGGGGGGCCAACGTCCTGACTTTC
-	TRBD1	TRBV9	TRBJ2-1	CASSGQGTVYNEQFF	TGTGCCAGCAGCGGGCAGGGGACAGTATACAATGAGCAGTTCTTC
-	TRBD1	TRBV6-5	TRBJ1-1	CASRGQGGNTEAFF	TGTGCCAGCAGGGGACAGGGTGGCAACACTGAAGCTTTCTTT
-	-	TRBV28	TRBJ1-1	CASRLGQSTEAFF	TGTGCCAGCAGACTGGGCCAGAGCACTGAAGCTTTCTTT
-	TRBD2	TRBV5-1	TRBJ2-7	CASSLGLAPSYEQYF	TGCGCCAGCAGCTTGGGACTAGCCCCATCCTACGAGCAGTACTTC
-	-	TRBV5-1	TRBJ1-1	CASSLEVRGSGTEAFF	TGCGCCAGCAGCTTGGAGGTCAGGGGCTCTGGTACTGAAGCTTTCTTT
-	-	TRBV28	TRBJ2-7	CASSLHLSESYEQYF	TGTGCCAGCAGTTTACATCTCAGCGAATCCTACGAGCAGTACTTC
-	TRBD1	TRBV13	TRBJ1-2	CASSLQGGAEGYTF	TGTGCCAGCAGCTTACAAGGGGGCGCAGAGGGCTACACCTTC
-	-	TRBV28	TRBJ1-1	CASSLPDRRDTEAFF	TGTGCCAGCAGTTTACCCGACAGGCGCGACACTGAAGCTTTCTTT
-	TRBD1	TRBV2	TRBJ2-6	CASSKTGSGANVLTF	TGTGCCAGCAGTAAGACAGGGTCTGGGGCCAACGTCCTGACTTTC
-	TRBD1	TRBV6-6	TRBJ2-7	CASSYDRGSSYEQYF	TGTGCCAGCAGTTACGACAGGGGGAGCTCCTACGAGCAGTACTTC
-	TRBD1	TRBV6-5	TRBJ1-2	CASNLLSGTEGYTF	TGTGCCAGCAACCTCCTTTCCGGGACAGAAGGCTACACCTTC
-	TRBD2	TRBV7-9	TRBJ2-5	CASSSGLTSGTETQYF	TGTGCCAGCAGTTCAGGCCTGACTAGCGGTACCGAGACCCAGTACTTC
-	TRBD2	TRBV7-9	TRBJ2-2	CASSPSGLAGGTNTGELFF	TGTGCCAGCAGCCCTTCGGGACTAGCGGGAGGAACCAACACCGGGGAGCTGTTTTTT
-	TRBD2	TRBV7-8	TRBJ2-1	CASSPYGRAVNEQFF	TGTGCCAGCAGTCCTTACGGGAGGGCCGTGAATGAGCAGTTCTTC
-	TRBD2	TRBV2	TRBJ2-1	CASSETAGGYNEQFF	TGTGCCAGCAGTGAAACGGCGGGGGGATACAATGAGCAGTTCTTC
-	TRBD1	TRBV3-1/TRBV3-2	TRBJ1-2	CASSQRGRDGYTF	TGTGCCAGCAGCCAGAGGGGGCGAGATGGCTACACCTTC
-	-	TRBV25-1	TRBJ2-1	CASSEFLAKTYNEQFF	TGTGCCAGCAGTGAATTTCTAGCGAAGACCTACAATGAGCAGTTCTTC
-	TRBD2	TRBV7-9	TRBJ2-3	CASSQGLAGGPDTQYF	TGTGCCAGCAGCCAGGGACTAGCGGGAGGGCCAGATACGCAGTATTTT
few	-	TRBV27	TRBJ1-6	CASSPRETGSGGLHF	TGTGCCAGCTCCCCGAGGGAAACAGGGAGTGGGGGCCTCCACTTT
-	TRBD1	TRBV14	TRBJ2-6	CASSQVRDRGAYGANVLTF	TGTGCCAGCAGCCAAGTAAGGGACAGGGGAGCATATGGGGCCAACGTCCTGACTTTC
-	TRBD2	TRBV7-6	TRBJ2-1	CASSARGGSSYNEQFF	TGTGCCAGCAGCGCCCGGGGGGGCAGCTCCTACAATGAGCAGTTCTTC
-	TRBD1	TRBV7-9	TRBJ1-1	CASSRETTGAAFF	TGTGCCAGCAGCCGTGAAACCACAGGGGCGGCTTTCTTT
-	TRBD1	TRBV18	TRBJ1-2	CASSPPGTGQGYGYTF	TGTGCCAGCTCACCACCGGGGACAGGGCAGGGCTATGGCTACACCTTC
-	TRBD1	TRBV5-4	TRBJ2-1	CASSSRTGSFEQFF	TGTGCCAGCAGCTCTCGGACAGGCAGCTTTGAGCAGTTCTTC
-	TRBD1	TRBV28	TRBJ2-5	CASGGTGGLWETQYF	TGTGCCAGTGGGGGGACAGGGGGACTTTGGGAGACCCAGTACTTC